This passage covers 19 T cell receptor beta chains from one sample sequenced in a study of CD8+CD57+ T cells in acquired aplastic anemia. Researchers used genomic DNA as the template to profile TCR beta VDJ and CDR3. TCRdb re-called the reads with MiXCR, one entry per CDR3 protein. The sample yields about 150,000 distinct CDR3 sequences, around 41% seen once. Input material: sorted CD4+, CD8+, or CD8+CD57+ T cells (not recorded which) from PBMCs. The receptors derive from a human donor in good health, serving as a control.

This chain joins TRBV25-1 and TRBJ2-3; TRBD2 matches 9 bases. The V gene end was trimmed by 4 bases and the J gene end by 0 bases; junction bases not matched to a gene: 5. The CDR3 contains 16 residues. Looked up from germline, CDR1 is MGHDK and CDR2 is SYGVNS. CDR3 nucleotide sequence: TGTGCCAGCAGTGCCCTAGCGGGACATAGCACAGATACGCAGTATTTT. It codes for CASSALAGHSTDTQYF.

Points on this clonotype: A much larger clone is a single base away; this may be a read error. The chain uses TRBV19 and TRBJ1-5; D is ambiguous. Trimming removed 9 bases at V and 8 bases at J, with 17 bases between. The germline CDR1 and CDR2 sequences are LNHDA and SQIVND (reference sequence). The CDR3 spans 13 residues. The CDR3 spells CASSASLGEPQHF. The CDR3 nucleotides are TGTGCCAGCAGTGCATCACTCGGGGAGCCCCAGCATTTT.

The chain recombines TRBV29-1 with TRBJ2-3; D gene uncertain. The length of the CDR3 is 11 residues. Germline lookup yields CDR1 SQVTM and CDR2 ANQGSEA. V gave up 1 base and J gave up 4 bases, with 3 bases separating them. CDR3 nucleotide sequence: TGCAGCGTTGAAGTGGCAGATACGCAGTATTTT. It is translated as CSVEVADTQYF.

The chain combines TRBV5-6 with TRBJ2-2, with D tentatively TRBD2 (6 bases). Germline V gene sequence: CDR1 SGHDT, CDR2 YYEEEE. There are 17 residues in the CDR3. The V end was cut by 4 bases, the J end by 7 bases, with 23 bases between. The CDR3: CASSPGGGTFRVGELFF. The CDR3 DNA reads TGTGCCAGCAGCCCTGGAGGTGGGACTTTCCGGGTCGGGGAGCTGTTTTTT.

This clonotype appeared a few times. This sequence joins TRBV10-3 and TRBJ2-3; TRBD2 matches at 15 bases. V shed 10 bases and J 9 bases; nucleotides not matched to a gene: 5. The CDR3 sequence is 13 residues long. Germline V lookup: CDR1 ENHRY, CDR2 SYGVKD. CDR3 sequence: CATFGTSGGTQYF. The CDR3 region has the DNA TGTGCCACCTTCGGGACTAGCGGGGGGACGCAGTATTTT.

This clonotype was recorded at least ten times. The chain is built from TRBV20-1 and TRBJ2-5; D possibly matches TRBD1 or TRBD2 (5 bases each). V gave up 5 bases and J gave up 3 bases, with 7 bases separating them. The CDR3 consists of 11 residues. Germline V gene sequence: CDR1 DFQATT, CDR2 SNEGSKA (reference sequence). The CDR3 sequence: CSAWDEETQYF. The CDR3 DNA reads as TGCAGTGCTTGGGACGAAGAGACCCAGTACTTC.

In this sample, this clonotype turned up many times. The rearrangement joins TRBV20-1 to TRBJ2-1; the match to TRBD2 covers 12 bases. Germline lookup yields CDR1 DFQATT and CDR2 SNEGSKA (reference sequence). V gave up 3 bases and J gave up 10 bases; unmatched junction bases: 16. The CDR3 extends over 17 amino acids. The DNA for the CDR3 is TGCAGTGCTAGGACGGCTAGCGGGGGGGCGGTGCAAGGGGAGCAGTTCTTC. It yields the protein CSARTASGGAVQGEQFF.

The chain couples TRBV20-1 to TRBJ2-1; 8 bases are a match to TRBD2. From germline, CDR1 is DFQATT and CDR2 SNEGSKA (reference sequence). This CDR3 is 14 amino acids long. V was pared by 6 bases and J by 4 bases, with 8 bases of the junction left unmatched. The CDR3 nucleotides are TGCAGTGCCAGGACTAGCCGCGGTTACAATGAGCAGTTCTTC. Translation gives CSARTSRGYNEQFF.

This clonotype came up many times. V is TRBV6-1 and J is TRBJ1-1; unclear D gene. This CDR3 is 15 amino acids long. Trimming took 7 bases from V and 3 from J, leaving 18 bases between them. Looked up from germline, CDR1 is MNHNS and CDR2 is SASEGT. The CDR3 loop reads CASIQSAFGDTEAFF. In nucleotides, the CDR3 is TGTGCCAGCATCCAGTCCGCTTTTGGGGACACTGAAGCTTTCTTT.

The chain recombines TRBV15 with TRBJ1-4, with 10 bases matching TRBD1. Per the germline V gene, CDR1 is LNHNV and CDR2 is YYDKDF (reference sequence). This CDR3 has 15 residues. V trimming: 6 bases; J trimming: 7 bases; junction bases outside the gene matches: 8. The CDR3 is CATRPGQGEFEKLFF. The CDR3 bases are TGTGCCACCAGACCCGGACAGGGGGAATTTGAAAAACTGTTTTTT.

The CDR3 loop is CASSLEPGEVHEQFF. The CDR3 nucleotides read TGCGCCAGCAGCTTGGAGCCGGGAGAGGTCCATGAGCAGTTCTTC. The chain has TRBV5-1 and TRBJ2-1; possibly TRBD2 for D (6 bases). CDR3 length: 15 amino acids. The V gene's germline CDR1 is SGHRS and CDR2 YFSETQ. Trimming took 0 bases from V and 8 from J, leaving 15 bases between them.

This clonotype was picked up a small number of times. This chain connects TRBV2 to TRBJ2-7; 8 bases align to TRBD2. J gave up 6 bases and V 6 bases, and 13 bases lay outside the gene matches. Germline V gives CDR1 SNHLY, CDR2 FYNNEI. The length of the CDR3 is 15 residues. The CDR3 is CASSLLGGALSEQYF. Written as DNA, the CDR3 is TGTGCCAGCAGCCTTCTCGGGGGGGCCCTCTCCGAGCAGTACTTC.

This clonotype was counted many times. The rearrangement uses TRBV7-9 and TRBJ1-2, with D hard to call. The germline CDR1 and CDR2 sequences are SEHNR and FQNEAQ (reference sequence). CDR3 length equals 12 residues. V lost 5 bases to trimming and J lost 2 bases, with 6 bases between them. Here the CDR3 DNA reads TGTGCCAGCAGCCCTTTGAACTATGGCTACACCTTC. Translation: CASSPLNYGYTF.

This clonotype was observed many times. This rearrangement joins TRBV20-1 to TRBJ1-4; D is unresolved. The germline V gene has CDR1 DFQATT and CDR2 SNEGSKA (reference sequence). CDR3 size: 11 residues. Trimming pared 3 bases from V and 10 bases from J, leaving 9 bases between. CDR3 sequence: CSARERRKLFF. The CDR3 DNA reads as TGCAGTGCTAGGGAGCGGCGAAAACTGTTTTTT.

The sample holds many counts of this clonotype. The gene calls are TRBV2 and TRBJ2-2, with a weak D call TRBD2 (5 bases). Germline loops: CDR1 SNHLY, CDR2 FYNNEI. Between the trimmed V and J ends, which lost 5 bases and 1 base, there was a span of 8 bases. CDR3 length equals 14 residues. The chain's CDR3 is CASSPRGNTGELFF. The DNA for the CDR3 is TGTGCCAGCAGTCCCCGGGGGAACACCGGGGAGCTGTTTTTT.

This clonotype was seen ten or more times. CDR3 protein: CATSRDREFTGELFF. The CDR3 DNA sequence: TGTGCCACCAGCCGGGACAGGGAATTCACCGGGGAGCTGTTTTTT. The V gene is TRBV24-1, the J gene TRBJ2-2, with 9 bases matching TRBD1. The germline CDR1 and CDR2 sequences are KGHDR and SFDVKD. V gave up 7 bases and J gave up 4 bases; unmatched junction bases: 6. The CDR3 consists of 15 residues.

This clonotype was seen repeatedly, ten times or more. This rearrangement joins TRBV7-2 to TRBJ1-1; D gene ambiguous. The CDR3 totals 15 residues. Trimming removed 3 bases from V and 1 base from J, with 12 bases in between. Germline V CDR1 and CDR2: SGHTA, FQGNSA. CDR3 DNA: TGTGCCAGCAGCTTCAGGCTGGGTCGGAACACTGAAGCTTTCTTT. This gives the protein CASSFRLGRNTEAFF.

The V gene is TRBV25-1, the J gene TRBJ2-7; D unclear. V was cut by 5 bases and J by 2 bases, with 16 bases left in between. The CDR3 loop spans 15 amino acids. Germline V lookup: CDR1 MGHDK, CDR2 SYGVNS. CDR3: CASSSTQTETYEQYF. In nucleotides, the CDR3 is TGTGCCAGCAGTTCCACTCAGACCGAAACCTACGAGCAGTACTTC.

V and J are TRBV29-1 and TRBJ2-7; D is possibly TRBD1 (5 bases). V was pared by 3 bases and J by 6 bases, with 12 bases between. The CDR3 runs 12 residues. Germline V gene lookup returns CDR1 SQVTM and CDR2 ANQGSEA. The CDR3 DNA sequence: TGCAGCGTTGAGTCAGGGTCTGGCGAGCAGTACTTC. Translated: CSVESGSGEQYF.